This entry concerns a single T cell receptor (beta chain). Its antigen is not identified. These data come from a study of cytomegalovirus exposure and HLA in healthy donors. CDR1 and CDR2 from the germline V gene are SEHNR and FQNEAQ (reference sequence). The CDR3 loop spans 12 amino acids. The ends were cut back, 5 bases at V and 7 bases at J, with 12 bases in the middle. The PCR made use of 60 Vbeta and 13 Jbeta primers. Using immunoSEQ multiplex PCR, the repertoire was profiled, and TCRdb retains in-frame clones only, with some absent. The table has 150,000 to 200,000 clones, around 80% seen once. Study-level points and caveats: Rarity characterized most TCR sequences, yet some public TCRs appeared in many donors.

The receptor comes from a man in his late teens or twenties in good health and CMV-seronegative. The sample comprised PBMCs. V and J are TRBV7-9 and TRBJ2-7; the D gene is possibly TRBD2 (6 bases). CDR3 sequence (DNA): TGTGCCAGCAGCCAGATTCGGGGGGAGCAGTACTTC. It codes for CASSQIRGEQYF.